This T cell receptor beta chain appears in the sequencing data of a study of blood T cell repertoires in COVID-19. Authors' analysis steps: Reference gene primers were amplified, and this amplification served to estimate nucleated cell counts. Assay: immunoSEQ multiplex PCR; the TCRdb copy retains only in-frame clones and omits some. V, J and clone size reflect that table, while D and trimming were determined from the DNA. Seen here are 49,000 or so clones, over 80% observed once, and the top ten hold 6% to 7.5%. CDR1 and CDR2 from the germline V gene are SGDLS and YYNGEE. Trimming took 0 bases from V and 3 from J, leaving 10 bases between them. CDR3 length: 15 residues.

Sequenced: peripheral blood. The receptor was derived from a man aged 55 to 70 with active COVID-19. V and J are TRBV9 and TRBJ2-1, with D possibly being TRBD2 (5 bases). The CDR3 DNA reads TGTGCCAGCAGCGTAGATGAGGGCCGCTACAATGAGCAGTTCTTC. Amino acids: CASSVDEGRYNEQFF. The whole variable domain, filled in from reference TRBV9 and TRBJ2-1, reads DSGVTQTPKHLITATGQRVTLRCSPRSGDLSVYWYQQSLDQGLQFLIQYYNGEERAKGNILERFSAQQFPDLHSELNLSSLELGDSALYFCASSVDEGRYNEQFFGPGTRLTVL.